The 17 T cell receptor beta chains in this list originate from one sample, sequenced in a study of beta chain features in type 1 diabetes. What was sequenced were expressed TCRB transcripts, since all of the isolated RNA had been reverse transcribed. Sequencing used immunoSEQ multiplex PCR; TCRdb keeps in-frame clones, though not all of them. The data show 130,000 to 150,000 clones, 10% seen once. Sample: naive CD4+ T cells from blood. The origin of the receptors is a man younger than 35 in good health.

This clone has ten or more counts. The chain has TRBV7-9 and TRBJ2-7; the D gene is possibly TRBD1 (6 bases). The germline V gene has CDR1 SEHNR and CDR2 FQNEAQ (reference sequence). The CDR3 has 15 amino acids. V was cut by 1 base and J by 3 bases, with 13 bases left in between. The CDR3 DNA is TGTGCCAGCAGCTTAGGTTCGGGACAAGGCTACGAGCAGTACTTC. Protein: CASSLGSGQGYEQYF.

This clone came up a few times. The chain uses TRBV5-1 and TRBJ1-2; TRBD1 might be the D (5 bases). Per the germline V gene, CDR1 is SGHRS and CDR2 is YFSETQ. The CDR3 sequence is 14 residues long. V was pared by 4 bases and J by 1 base, with 11 bases between. The CDR3 spells CASSPTGDNYGYTF. DNA of the CDR3: TGCGCCAGCAGCCCCACGGGGGATAACTATGGCTACACCTTC.

V gene TRBV27 combines with J gene TRBJ1-5; the D is unclear. CDR3 length: 13 amino acids. The V end was cut by 3 bases, the J end by 7 bases, with 10 bases between. Germline assignment: CDR1 MNHEY and CDR2 SMNVEV (reference sequence). The CDR3 region has the DNA TGTGCCAGCAGTTTGCGGGCTTTACAGCCCCAGCATTTT. Residues: CASSLRALQPQHF.

The chain uses TRBV9 and TRBJ2-1, with TRBD2 matching 11 bases. V shed 1 base, J shed 10 bases, and the junction held 7 bases outside the gene matches. Germline CDR1 and CDR2: SGDLS and YYNGEE. The CDR3 length is 15 residues. The CDR3 region is CASSVRLAGRNEQFF. In DNA, the CDR3 is TGTGCCAGCAGCGTACGACTAGCGGGACGGAACGAGCAGTTCTTC.

This clone was seen only a few times. This chain connects TRBV2 to TRBJ2-7; D uncertain. Germline lookup yields CDR1 SNHLY and CDR2 FYNNEI. The CDR3 is 14 residues long. Trimming left V 8 bases short and J 4 bases short, with 18 bases between. The CDR3 DNA follows: TGTGCCAGCCACCGTCTGGGCAGCAGGTACGAGCAGTACTTC. Its protein is CASHRLGSRYEQYF.

This clone has more than one count but fewer than ten. The rearrangement uses TRBV25-1 and TRBJ1-6; 9 bases are a match to TRBD1. CDR1 and CDR2 from the germline V gene are MGHDK and SYGVNS. The V segment lost 4 bases and the J segment 0 bases; nucleotides outside the gene matches: 4. The CDR3 is 17 amino acids. DNA of the CDR3: TGTGCCAGCAGTGTAGGGACAGGGAGCTCCTATAATTCACCCCTCCACTTT. Its translation: CASSVGTGSSYNSPLHF.

This chain joins TRBV7-9 and TRBJ2-7; possibly TRBD1 for D (5 bases). Germline V CDR1 and CDR2: SEHNR, FQNEAQ (reference sequence). V lost 2 bases, J lost 6 bases, and 11 bases lay in between. This CDR3 comprises 13 residues. The DNA of the CDR3 is TGTGCCAGCAGCTTAAAGTTCAGGGTCGAGCAGTACTTC. This codes for CASSLKFRVEQYF.

The chain uses TRBV5-6 and TRBJ2-5; 8 nucleotides agree with TRBD2. The CDR3 runs 15 residues. Germline V gives CDR1 SGHDT, CDR2 YYEEEE. Trimming removed 6 bases from V and 0 bases from J; junction bases left unmatched: 7. The CDR3 coding sequence is TGTGCCAGCAACTCGGGGGGGGCAGACCAAGAGACCCAGTACTTC. It encodes CASNSGGADQETQYF.

The CDR3, as DNA: TGTGCCAGCAGTTTATCGGGGGGATCGGCCTTTGACGAGCAGTACTTC. It translates to CASSLSGGSAFDEQYF. The rearrangement joins TRBV27 to TRBJ2-7, with D possibly TRBD2 on 6 matching bases. Trimming left V 0 bases short and J 5 bases short, with 17 bases between. The CDR3 consists of 16 residues. CDR1 MNHEY and CDR2 SMNVEV come from the germline V gene (reference sequence).

The sample holds a few counts of this clone. The V and J genes are TRBV7-2 and TRBJ2-3, with a possible D match to TRBD2 (6 bases). V was shortened by 4 bases and J by 0 bases, with 11 bases between the two germline ends. Germline loops: CDR1 SGHTA, CDR2 FQGNSA. CDR3 length: 15 amino acids. The CDR3 sequence is CASSWDLTSTDTQYF. The CDR3 DNA is TGTGCCAGCAGCTGGGACTTGACTAGCACAGATACGCAGTATTTT.

This clone has a handful of counts. The genes are TRBV4-2 and TRBJ1-2, with D perhaps matching TRBD1 (5 bases). Germline V gene data show CDR1 as LGHNA and CDR2 as YNFKEQ. The V and J ends lost 1 base and 2 bases respectively, with 11 bases between them. The CDR3 length is 15 residues. As DNA, the CDR3 is TGTGCCAGCAGCCAAGGCTTAGGGGTCAACTATGGCTACACCTTC. As protein: CASSQGLGVNYGYTF.

This clone was picked up a small number of times. The gene calls are TRBV7-2 and TRBJ2-5; 9 bases fit TRBD1. CDR3 length: 14 residues. V was pared by 3 bases and J by 7 bases, with 6 bases of the junction left unmatched. Germline CDR1 and CDR2: SGHTA and FQGNSA. The CDR3 DNA reads TGTGCCAGCAGCTTGGGACAGGGCAGGGGGACCCAGTACTTC. Amino acids: CASSLGQGRGTQYF.

This clone was seen many times. This chain links TRBV19 with TRBJ2-2; TRBD1 is a possible D gene (6 bases). The germline CDR1 and CDR2 sequences are LNHDA and SQIVND (reference sequence). The CDR3 length is 16 residues. The V end was cut by 9 bases, the J end by 0 bases, with 17 bases between. The CDR3: CASAWLGAPNTGELFF. CDR3 sequence (DNA): TGTGCCAGCGCCTGGCTGGGGGCGCCGAACACCGGGGAGCTGTTTTTT. Complete variable domain (other parts from reference TRBV19 and TRBJ2-2): DGGITQSPKYLFRKEGQNVTLSCEQNLNHDAMYWYRQDPGQGLRLIYYSQIVNDFQKGDIAEGYSVSREKKESFPLTVTSAQKNPTAFYLCASAWLGAPNTGELFFGEGSRLTVL.

This clone has a handful of counts. The gene calls are TRBV6-4 and TRBJ1-4; D is possibly TRBD1 (5 bases). The CDR3 runs 13 residues. The V gene lost 9 bases and the J gene lost 7 bases, with 15 bases spanning the gap. CDR1 is MRHNA, CDR2 SNTAGT, per germline. The chain's CDR3 is CARKFRVIEKLFF. DNA for the CDR3: TGTGCCAGAAAGTTCAGGGTAATTGAAAAACTGTTTTTT.

This clone was observed a handful of times. This chain joins TRBV7-2 and TRBJ1-2, with 7 bases fitting TRBD1. V lost 5 bases, J lost 4 bases, and 7 bases stayed unmatched. CDR1 is SGHTA, CDR2 FQGNSA, per germline. The CDR3 sequence is 14 residues long. The CDR3 DNA follows: TGTGCCAGCAGCCCTCTTGGGACAGCCTATGGCTACACCTTC. Protein product: CASSPLGTAYGYTF.

This clone has a handful of counts. The V and J genes are TRBV4-1 and TRBJ2-2, with 7 bases lining up with TRBD1. Germline V CDR1 and CDR2: MGHRA, YSYEKL. Trimming took 3 bases from V and 5 from J; bases not matched to a gene: 9. The CDR3 is 16 residues long. CDR3 residues: CASSHADRERTGELFF. DNA for the CDR3: TGCGCCAGCAGCCATGCTGACAGGGAAAGGACCGGGGAGCTGTTTTTT.

This clone turned up a few times. This chain joins TRBV19 and TRBJ1-2, with 9 bases aligning to TRBD1. Germline CDR1 is LNHDA and CDR2 is SQIVND (reference sequence). This CDR3 region has 13 residues. The junction had 1 base not matched to a gene; V was cut back by 3 bases and J by 5 bases. The CDR3 nucleotides read TGTGCCAGTAGTATCGGACAGGGGTATGGCTACACCTTC. Translated: CASSIGQGYGYTF.